These 16 T cell receptor beta chains came from one sample sequenced in a study of tumor and adjacent non-tumor tissue in lung cancer. Three rounds of nested PCR, following a modified ARM-PCR protocol, produced the TCRbeta library. TCRdb recomputed calls from the multiplex PCR reads with MiXCR, one row per CDR3 protein. The data hold approximately 150,000 distinct CDR3 sequences, with approximately 66% observed a single time. The template was RNA from unsorted bulk tissue. Material: lung tumor tissue. Receptors were obtained from a man aged 55 to 69 with small cell lung cancer.

This clonotype was seen a handful of times. This chain connects TRBV30 to TRBJ2-3; 11 bases are shared with TRBD2. CDR1 is GTSNPN and CDR2 is SVGIG in the germline V gene (reference sequence). Trimming cost V 2 bases and J 2 bases; bases outside gene matches: 9. There are 17 residues in the CDR3. In nucleotides, the CDR3 is TGTGCCTGGAGTTTCACAAGACTAGCGGGACACACAGATACGCAGTATTTT. Translating gives CAWSFTRLAGHTDTQYF.

Turning to this clonotype: This likely comes from a read error, as the CDR3 has no conserved phenylalanine or tryptophan at its end. The V gene is TRBV6-6, the J gene TRBJ1-1; no clear D. The V and J ends lost 2 bases and 5 bases respectively, with 9 bases between them. Germline CDR1 MNHNY, CDR2 SVGAGI (reference sequence). The CDR3 is made up of 13 amino acids. This CDR3 is CASSYEGQTEAFL. As DNA, the CDR3 is TGTGCCAGCAGTTACGAAGGCCAGACTGAAGCTTTCCTT.

This clonotype was seen only once. A read error may account for a junction end that differs from germline. The chain recombines TRBV6-1 with TRBJ2-7; D might be TRBD1 or TRBD2, each matching 6 bases. This CDR3 region has 15 residues. Germline V gives CDR1 MNHNS, CDR2 SASEGT. CDR3 DNA: TGTGCCAGCAGTGATCGGGGGCTCACCGTCTACGAGCAGTATTTC. It translates to CASSDRGLTVYEQYF.

Comment on this clonotype: The CDR3 end shows no conserved phenylalanine or tryptophan, and so a read error is likely. The CDR3 nucleotides are TGTGCCACCAGTGACCCGACAAAACTAGGAAATGAGCAGTTCTCC. It encodes CATSDPTKLGNEQFS. The chain couples TRBV24-1 to TRBJ2-1, with D tentatively TRBD2 (5 bases). V was trimmed by 4 bases and J by 7 bases, leaving 16 bases between them. This CDR3 spans 15 amino acids. Germline V gives CDR1 KGHDR, CDR2 SFDVKD.

This clonotype has a single count. The gene calls are TRBV6-2 or TRBV6-3 and TRBJ2-3; 8 nucleotides align to TRBD2. Germline trimming cut 8 bases from V and 2 bases from J; bases unmatched to any gene: 6. This CDR3 is 14 amino acids long. The V gene's germline CDR1 is MNHEY and CDR2 SVGEGT. The CDR3: CASAGSGTTDTQYF. The CDR3 DNA follows: TGTGCCAGCGCCGGTAGCGGGACCACAGATACGCAGTATTTT.

This clonotype was observed once. A clone one base away is much larger, so this may be a read error. V gene TRBV20-1 combines with J gene TRBJ1-5, with no clear D. The CDR3 has 15 residues. Deletions cut 4 bases from V and 4 bases from J, with 17 bases between. Germline assignment: CDR1 DFQATT and CDR2 SNEGSKA (reference sequence). CDR3 residues: CSATLTTGSNQPQHF. In nucleotides, the CDR3 is TGCAGTGCTACCCTCACGACCGGATCTAATCAGCCCCAGCATTTT.

A remark on this clonotype: A read error may be the cause here, since a much bigger clone is one base away. The CDR3 DNA reads as TGTGCCAGCTGTGGGCTAGCGGGAGTAAACACCGGGGAGCTGTTTTTT. It translates to CASCGLAGVNTGELFF. This chain connects TRBV6-1 to TRBJ2-2; 10 bases line up with TRBD2. The V gene end was trimmed by 8 bases and the J gene end by 2 bases; junction bases not matched to a gene: 8. CDR1 is MNHNS and CDR2 is SASEGT in the germline V gene. This CDR3 comprises 16 residues.

The chain has TRBV6-6 and TRBJ1-4; possibly TRBD1 for D (6 bases). The CDR3 consists of 13 residues. In germline, CDR1 is MNHNY, CDR2 SVGAGI (reference sequence). The chain's CDR3 is CSTAGTWGEKLFF. The CDR3 region has the DNA TGTTCCACCGCCGGGACATGGGGTGAAAAACTGTTTTTT.

Worth noting for this clonotype: A much larger clone differs by one base, so this may be a read error. The chain joins TRBV7-8 to TRBJ2-3, with 7 bases aligning to TRBD2. CDR3 length: 17 residues. Germline V gene sequence: CDR1 SGHVS, CDR2 FQNEAQ. CDR3 DNA: TGTGCCAGCAGCTTAGGCCTAGCGGAACTAACCACAGATAAGCAGTATTTT. Its translation: CASSLGLAELTTDKQYF.

This clonotype was detected only a few times. The chain couples TRBV11-2 to TRBJ1-1; D gene unclear. Germline V gives CDR1 SGHAT, CDR2 FQNNGV. Between the trimmed V and J ends, which lost 3 bases and 5 bases, there was a span of 10 bases. The CDR3 has 13 amino acids. CDR3 in amino acids: CASSLSLRTEAFF. The CDR3 region has the DNA TGTGCCAGCAGCTTGAGTCTACGAACTGAAGCTTTCTTT. The full variable domain, in which reference TRBV11-2 and TRBJ1-1 provide the parts outside the CDR3, is EAGVAQSPRYKIIEKRQSVAFWCNPISGHATLYWYQQILGQGPKLLIQFQNNGVVDDSQLPKDRFSAERLKGVDSTLKIQPAKLEDSAVYLCASSLSLRTEAFFGQGTRLTVV.

The V call is TRBV6-1, the J call TRBJ2-3, with no clear D. Germline V gene sequence: CDR1 MNHNS, CDR2 SASEGT. The CDR3 runs to 14 residues. The V end lost 9 bases, the J end lost 1 base, and 14 bases lay between the germline ends. CDR3 protein: CASTAGRRTDTQYF. The CDR3 nucleotides are TGTGCCAGTACCGCCGGGCGGCGCACAGATACGCAGTATTTT.

A word on this clonotype: Just one base apart from a much larger clone, this may be a read error. The chain joins TRBV6-1 to TRBJ2-2; no clear D gene. The CDR3 contains 11 residues. V lost 8 bases, J lost 4 bases, and 5 bases lay in between. Germline CDR1 reads MNHNS; CDR2 reads SASEGT. The CDR3 loop is CASYGTGELFF. CDR3 nucleotide sequence: TGTGCCAGCTACGGCACCGGGGAGCTGTTTTTT.

With regard to this clonotype: A read error may explain this, as a much larger clone is one base away. V usage is TRBV29-1 and J usage is TRBJ2-3, with 9 bases lining up with TRBD2. CDR1 is SQVTM and CDR2 is ANQGSEA in the germline V gene. Trimming took 6 bases from V and 6 from J; bases not matched to a gene: 10. CDR3 length: 14 amino acids. The DNA for the CDR3 is TGCAGCGTGGGGTCAGCGGGAGGTATGGATACGCAGTATTTT. Amino acid sequence: CSVGSAGGMDTQYF.

This chain connects TRBV28 to TRBJ2-3, with D perhaps TRBD1 or TRBD2 (5 bases each). The CDR3 extends over 14 amino acids. The germline CDR1 and CDR2 sequences are MDHEN and SYDVKM. V was cut by 7 bases and J by 6 bases, with 17 bases left in between. CDR3 sequence reads: CASTRDPMWDTQYF. DNA for the CDR3: TGTGCCAGCACTCGGGACCCCATGTGGGATACGCAGTATTTT.

A word on this clonotype: This sequence may be a read error, since a much larger clone differs from it by one base. This rearrangement joins TRBV6-1 to TRBJ2-1; D unclear. Trimming took 5 bases from V and 8 from J, leaving 16 bases between them. The V gene's germline CDR1 is MNHNS and CDR2 SASEGT. The CDR3 is 14 amino acids. CDR3 nucleotides: TGTGCCAGCAGTCTGCTTCCGGGCCTACATGAGCAGTTCTTC. Translated, it gives CASSLLPGLHEQFF.

Turning to this clonotype: Germline is not matched at one junction end, which may reflect a read error. The J gene is TRBJ2-3, the V gene TRBV11-2; maybe TRBD2 (8 bases). The CDR3 has 15 amino acids. Germline loops: CDR1 SGHAT, CDR2 FQNNGV. The CDR3 DNA is TGTGCCAGTAGCTCAAACCCGGGGGGGACAGATACTCAGTATTTT. Its protein product is CASSSNPGGTDTQYF.